This T cell receptor beta chain was documented in a study of T-cell reconstitution after alpha-beta-depleted transplantation in children. The study's findings and limits: Once a year had passed after transplant, T-cell counts and diversity came mostly from newly produced T cells.

For this clonotype: Its matching antigen is unknown.

Unique molecular identifiers were incorporated into the prepared TCRbeta library. One entry per CDR3 protein results from TCRdb running MiXCR on the PCR reads. The data show roughly 120,000 distinct CDR3 sequences, about 23% seen once. From germline, CDR1 is SGHTA and CDR2 FQGNSA. This CDR3 is 13 amino acids long. V was cut by 4 bases and J by 5 bases, with 12 bases left in between. This chain links TRBV7-2 with TRBJ2-7; no reliable D call. The sequence was collected from a male patient between 2 and 15 years old who had a stem cell transplant for chronic granulomatous disease, so the T cells may come from the graft donor. The starting material was PBMCs, mostly from graft donor cells, obtained 180 days after TCRalphabeta/CD19-depleted stem cell transplant. CDR3 sequence: CASSSSRWDEQYF. The CDR3 DNA follows: TGTGCCAGCAGCTCAAGCCGATGGGACGAGCAGTACTTC.